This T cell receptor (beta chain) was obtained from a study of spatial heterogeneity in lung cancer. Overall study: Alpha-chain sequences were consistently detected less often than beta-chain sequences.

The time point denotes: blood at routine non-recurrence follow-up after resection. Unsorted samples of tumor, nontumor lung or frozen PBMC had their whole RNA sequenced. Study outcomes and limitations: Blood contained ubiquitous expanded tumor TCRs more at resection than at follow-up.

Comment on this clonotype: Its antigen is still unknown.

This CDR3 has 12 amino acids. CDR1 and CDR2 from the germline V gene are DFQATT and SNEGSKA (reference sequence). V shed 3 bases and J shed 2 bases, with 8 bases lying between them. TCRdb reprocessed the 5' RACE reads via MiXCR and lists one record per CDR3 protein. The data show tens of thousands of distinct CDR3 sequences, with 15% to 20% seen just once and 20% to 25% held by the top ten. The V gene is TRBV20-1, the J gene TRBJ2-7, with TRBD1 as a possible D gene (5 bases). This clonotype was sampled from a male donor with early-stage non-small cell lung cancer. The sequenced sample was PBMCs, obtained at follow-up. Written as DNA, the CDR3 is TGCAGTGCTAGTACAGGAACCTACGAGCAGTACTTC. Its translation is CSASTGTYEQYF.